This T cell receptor beta chain was sequenced for a study of blood T cell repertoires in COVID-19. About the study: The origin of the acute and convalescent COVID-19 samples was the United States, Italy and Spain. The cDNA or gDNA used as material had been derived from T cells, B-cell-depleted T cells, or PBMCs.

V lost 4 bases to trimming and J lost 7 bases; unmatched junction nucleotides: 9. The germline CDR1 and CDR2 sequences are LGHDT and YNNKEL (reference sequence). The length of the CDR3 is 15 residues. As processed by the authors: Amplification from reference gene primers served as the basis for estimated nucleated cell counts. Generated by immunoSEQ multiplex PCR, the TCRdb table keeps only in-frame clones and is missing some. V, J and clone size were drawn from that table, and D and trimming were deduced from the DNA. The table includes 250,000 to 350,000 clones, about 89% detected once. Sequenced sample: peripheral blood. This chain connects TRBV3-1 (or the pseudogene TRBV3-2) to TRBJ2-1, with TRBD1 matching over 8 bases. The TCR was taken from a man under 40 with acute or convalescent COVID-19. CDR3 sequence: CASSPRDRQSNEQFF. In nucleotides, the CDR3 is TGTGCCAGCAGCCCCCGGGACAGGCAATCGAATGAGCAGTTCTTC.